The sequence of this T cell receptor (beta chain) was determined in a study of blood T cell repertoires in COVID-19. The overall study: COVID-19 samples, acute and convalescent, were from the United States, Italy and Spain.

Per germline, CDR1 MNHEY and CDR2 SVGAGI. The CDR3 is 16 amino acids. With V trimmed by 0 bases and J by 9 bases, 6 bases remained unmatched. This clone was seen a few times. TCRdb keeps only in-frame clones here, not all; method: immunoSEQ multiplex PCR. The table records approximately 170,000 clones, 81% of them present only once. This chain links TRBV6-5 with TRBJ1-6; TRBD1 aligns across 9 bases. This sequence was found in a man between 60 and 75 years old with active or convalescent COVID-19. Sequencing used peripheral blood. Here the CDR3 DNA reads TGTGCCAGCAGTTACTCGGTACAGGGGGCCGGTTCACCCCTCCACTTT. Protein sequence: CASSYSVQGAGSPLHF.